This T cell receptor (beta chain) appears in the sequencing data of a study of T cell responses to AZD1222 COVID-19 vaccine. In the case of this clone: Its antigen is currently unknown.

Overall study results and limits: Researchers took repertoire samples only after the peak T cell response had come. Clonal diversity was possibly underestimated; the donors were predominantly white British and more often female. Nearly half of spike-specific TCRs reportedly target variant regions that are unmutated in the B.1.351 and B.1.1.7 variants. Among AZD1222 vaccinees, only 5 to 7 were seropositive at baseline.

Using immunoSEQ multiplex PCR, the repertoire was profiled, and TCRdb retains in-frame clones only, with some absent. Here the sample spans about 90,000 clones, 80% to 90% being singletons. Per the germline V gene, CDR1 is LGHNA and CDR2 is YSLEER. The CDR3 consists of 15 residues. V was shortened by 0 bases and J by 3 bases, with 12 bases between the two germline ends. Sample: peripheral blood, taken on day 0 of AZD1222 vaccination. The source of this sequence is an adult in good health. The chain is built from TRBV4-3 and TRBJ2-7; D call uncertain. CDR3 in DNA: TGCGCCAGCAGCCAAGATGGGGTGGGTAGCTACGAGCAGTACTTC. This sequence encodes CASSQDGVGSYEQYF.